This T cell receptor (beta chain) stems from a study of blood T cell repertoires in COVID-19. Study-wide background: COVID-19 samples, acute and convalescent, were from the United States, Italy and Spain.

Trimming cost V 2 bases and J 5 bases; bases outside gene matches: 2. Germline V CDR1 and CDR2: MNHEY, SVGEGT. This CDR3 spans 14 amino acids. Original handling: Cell counts per sample came from amplifying reference gene primers. Measured with immunoSEQ multiplex PCR; TCRdb has only the in-frame clones, and not every one. The V and J calls and clone size are taken from that table; D and trimming were inferred from the DNA. This table holds some 83,000 clones, roughly 89% found once. The clonotype was recovered from a middle-aged man with acute or convalescent COVID-19. The V gene is TRBV6-2 or TRBV6-3, the J gene TRBJ2-5; 10 positions match TRBD1. Material: peripheral blood. The CDR3: CASSYQTGGETQYF. As DNA, the CDR3 is TGTGCCAGCAGTTACCAGACAGGGGGCGAGACCCAGTACTTC.